The sequence of this T cell receptor beta chain was determined in a study of T cell responses to AZD1222 COVID-19 vaccine. General study results and limits: Regions 160-218 and 743-854 held dominance among vaccine-associated CD4 TCRs, which spanned spike. Among the donors, most were white British and more were female, and clonal diversity was possibly underestimated. After the peak T cell response, and only then, were repertoires sampled.

The table came from immunoSEQ multiplex PCR; TCRdb's copy has only in-frame clones and leaves some out. Counted here are 120,000 or so clones, around 90% occurring once; the ten biggest clones make up 5% to 6%. Germline values: CDR1 MGHRA, CDR2 YSYEKL. This CDR3 region has 16 residues. V was shortened by 0 bases and J by 0 bases, with 8 bases between the two germline ends. Concerning this clone: What it recognizes is unknown.

The V call is TRBV4-1, the J call TRBJ2-2; D uncertain. The source was peripheral blood, collected on day 0 of AZD1222 vaccination. The origin of this receptor is an adult in good health. The CDR3 sequence is CASSQEGHPNTGELFF. CDR3 nucleotide sequence: TGCGCCAGCAGCCAAGAAGGCCACCCGAACACCGGGGAGCTGTTTTTT.